This T cell receptor beta chain is from a study of blood T cell repertoires in COVID-19. Study at large: Acute and convalescent COVID-19 samples came from the United States, Italy and Spain. In each case, the material was cDNA or gDNA derived from T cells, B-cell-depleted T cells, or PBMCs.

The authors' processing: Estimated nucleated cell counts came from reference gene primer amplification. The repertoire was sequenced with immunoSEQ multiplex PCR; TCRdb's copy has only in-frame clones and lacks some. That table supplies the V and J calls and clone size; D and trimming were determined from the DNA. The sample consists of tens of thousands of clones, about nine tenths of them appearing once. The CDR3 length is 14 residues. J lost 4 bases, V lost 6 bases, and 5 bases had no gene match. From germline, CDR1 is MNHEY and CDR2 SVGAGI. The chain couples TRBV6-5 to TRBJ2-1; the match to TRBD2 covers 8 bases. The material sequenced was peripheral blood. The source of this sequence is a man older than 75 with acute or convalescent COVID-19. DNA of the CDR3: TGTGCCAGCAGACCCCTAGCGGGTTACAATGAGCAGTTCTTC. Translated, it gives CASRPLAGYNEQFF.